The entry below gives a single T cell receptor (beta chain) sequence along with its context. The CDR3 sequence is 14 residues long. Trimming removed 5 bases from V and 4 bases from J; junction bases left unmatched: 3. Germline V lookup: CDR1 MNHNS, CDR2 SASEGT. This sample was taken from a study of T-cell reconstitution after alpha-beta-depleted transplantation in children. The library targeted TCRbeta and was prepared with unique molecular identifiers. MiXCR, run by TCRdb on the PCR reads, gives a single entry per CDR3 protein. Of some 490,000 distinct CDR3 sequences in the sample, around 13% are singletons; the top ten hold under 7%.

V is TRBV6-1 and J is TRBJ2-2, with 8 bases fitting TRBD1. The source is a human donor who donated a stem cell graft to a child with combined immunodeficiency. Specimen: PBMCs from the stem cell graft donor, collected from the stem cell graft. In nucleotides, the CDR3 is TGTGCCAGCAGTCGGACAGGGCGCACCGGGGAGCTGTTTTTT. It codes for CASSRTGRTGELFF.